This paragraph reports one T cell receptor (beta chain). Its antigen remains unknown. Using immunoSEQ multiplex PCR, the repertoire was profiled, and TCRdb retains in-frame clones only, with some absent. The table records 56,000 or so clones, 88% of them present only once. This record comes from a study of T cell responses to AZD1222 COVID-19 vaccine. Overall study findings and caveats: Along spike, vaccine-associated CD4 TCRs were found throughout, with dominance at 160-218 and 743-854.

Per germline, CDR1 LNHDA and CDR2 SQIVND (reference sequence). V lost 6 bases and J 3 bases, leaving 11 bases between the germline ends. The CDR3 is 14 amino acids. The TCR was taken from an adult in good health. The sample in question was peripheral blood, obtained on day 0 of AZD1222 vaccination. The rearrangement uses TRBV19 and TRBJ1-4; D is possibly TRBD1 (5 bases). The CDR3 spells CASSGTAANEKLFF. DNA of the CDR3: TGTGCCAGTAGCGGGACCGCTGCTAATGAAAAACTGTTTTTT.